The following is a T cell receptor (beta chain) sequence with its context. The antigen remains unidentified. Stated treatment: oral pan-JAK inhibitor, 5-10 mg twice daily. The investigators collected lesional scalp punch biopsies and peripheral blood from alopecia areata patients. RNA, once extracted, was reverse transcribed into cDNA for use as the sequencing template. The repertoire was sequenced with immunoSEQ multiplex PCR; TCRdb's copy has only in-frame clones and lacks some. This sample has about 110,000 clones; around 50% occur once, and the top ten carry about 12%. The sample belongs to a study of CD8+ T cells in alopecia areata. Findings and caveats of the study: Patients shared TCRs less clearly than mice did, possibly owing to HLA. Since there was just one nonresponder, nobody can yet say how baseline CD8+ expansion ties to response.

This CDR3 is 16 amino acids long. Trimming stripped 5 bases from V and 3 bases from J, with 16 bases between. Germline V lookup: CDR1 SGHVS, CDR2 FNYEAQ. The chain employs TRBV7-6 and TRBJ1-4; maybe TRBD1 (5 bases). This specimen was CD8+ T cells sorted from blood, taken at week 24, from a patient treated with tofacitinib. The TCR sequence derives from a human donor with alopecia areata. DNA for the CDR3: TGTGCCAGCAGCCCTTGGGGGGATCTATCTAATGAAAAACTGTTTTTT. Translating gives CASSPWGDLSNEKLFF.